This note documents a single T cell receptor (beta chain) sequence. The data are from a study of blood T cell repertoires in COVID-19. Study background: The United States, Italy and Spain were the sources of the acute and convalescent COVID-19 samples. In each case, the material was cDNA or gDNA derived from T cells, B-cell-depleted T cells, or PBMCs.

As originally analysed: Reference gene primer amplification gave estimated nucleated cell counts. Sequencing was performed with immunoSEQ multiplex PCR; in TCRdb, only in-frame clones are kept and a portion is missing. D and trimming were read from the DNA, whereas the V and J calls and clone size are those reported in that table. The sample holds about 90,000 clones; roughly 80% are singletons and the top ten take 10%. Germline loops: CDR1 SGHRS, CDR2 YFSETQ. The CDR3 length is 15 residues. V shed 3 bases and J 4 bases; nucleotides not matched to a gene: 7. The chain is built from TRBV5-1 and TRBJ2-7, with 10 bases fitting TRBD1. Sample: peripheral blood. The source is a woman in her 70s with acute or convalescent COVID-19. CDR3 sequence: CASSSMGQGSYEQYF. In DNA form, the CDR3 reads TGCGCCAGCAGCTCAATGGGACAGGGGAGTTACGAGCAGTACTTC.